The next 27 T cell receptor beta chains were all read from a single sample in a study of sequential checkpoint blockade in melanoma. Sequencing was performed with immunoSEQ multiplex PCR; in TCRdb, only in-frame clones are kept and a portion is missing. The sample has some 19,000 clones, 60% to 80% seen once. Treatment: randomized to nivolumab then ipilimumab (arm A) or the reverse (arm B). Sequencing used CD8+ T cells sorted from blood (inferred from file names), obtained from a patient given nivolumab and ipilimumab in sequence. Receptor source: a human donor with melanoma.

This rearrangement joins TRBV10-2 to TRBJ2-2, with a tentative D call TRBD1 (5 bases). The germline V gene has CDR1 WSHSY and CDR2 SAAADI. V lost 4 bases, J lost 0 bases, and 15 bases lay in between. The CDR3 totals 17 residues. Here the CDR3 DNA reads TGCGCCAGCAGTGGCCAGGGTGGCCGCCCGAACACCGGGGAGCTGTTTTTT. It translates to CASSGQGGRPNTGELFF.

The CDR3 sequence: CASSADSYQPQHF. The CDR3 region has the DNA TGTGCCAGCAGTGCGGACAGCTATCAGCCCCAGCATTTT. V is TRBV6-4 and J is TRBJ1-5; weak D call: TRBD1 (6 bases). CDR1 is MRHNA, CDR2 SNTAGT, per germline. V lost 4 bases and J 5 bases, leaving 9 bases between the germline ends. The CDR3 is made up of 13 amino acids.

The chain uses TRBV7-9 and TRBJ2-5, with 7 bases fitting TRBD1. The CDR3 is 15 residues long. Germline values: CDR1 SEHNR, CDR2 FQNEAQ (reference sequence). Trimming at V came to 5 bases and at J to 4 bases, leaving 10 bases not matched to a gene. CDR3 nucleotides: TGTGCCAGCAGCCCTCGCCGACAGGGTGGAGAGACCCAGTACTTC. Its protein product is CASSPRRQGGETQYF.

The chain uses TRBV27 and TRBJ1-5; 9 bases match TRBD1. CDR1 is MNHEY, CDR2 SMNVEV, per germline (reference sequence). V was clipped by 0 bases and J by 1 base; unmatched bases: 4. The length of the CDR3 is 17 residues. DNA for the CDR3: TGTGCCAGCAGTTTATCGGGACAGGGAGGAAGCAATCAGCCCCAGCATTTT. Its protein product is CASSLSGQGGSNQPQHF.

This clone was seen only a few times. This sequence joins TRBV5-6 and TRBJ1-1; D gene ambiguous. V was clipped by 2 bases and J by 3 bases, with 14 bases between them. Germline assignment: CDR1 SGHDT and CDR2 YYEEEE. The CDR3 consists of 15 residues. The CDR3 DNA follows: TGTGCCAGCAGCTTAGTGGGGAGAGGTGACACTGAAGCTTTCTTT. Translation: CASSLVGRGDTEAFF.

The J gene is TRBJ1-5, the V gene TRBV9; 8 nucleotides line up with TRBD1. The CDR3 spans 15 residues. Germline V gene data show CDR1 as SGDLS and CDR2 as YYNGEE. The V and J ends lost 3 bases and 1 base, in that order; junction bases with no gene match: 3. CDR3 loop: CASSDQGASNQPQHF. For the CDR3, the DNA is TGTGCCAGCAGCGATCAGGGGGCCAGCAATCAGCCCCAGCATTTT.

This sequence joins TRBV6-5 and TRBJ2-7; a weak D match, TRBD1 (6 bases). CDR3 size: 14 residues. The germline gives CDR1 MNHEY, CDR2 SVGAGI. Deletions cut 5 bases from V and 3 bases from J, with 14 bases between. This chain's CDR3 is CASSVGHEIYEQYF. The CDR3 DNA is TGTGCCAGCAGTGTGGGACACGAGATCTACGAGCAGTACTTC.

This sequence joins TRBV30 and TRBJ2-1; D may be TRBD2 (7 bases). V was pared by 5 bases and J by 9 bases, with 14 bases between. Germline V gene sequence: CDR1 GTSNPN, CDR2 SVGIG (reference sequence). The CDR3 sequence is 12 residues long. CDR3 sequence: CAWGGGGAEQFF. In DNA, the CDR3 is TGTGCCTGGGGGGGAGGGGGAGCTGAGCAGTTCTTC.

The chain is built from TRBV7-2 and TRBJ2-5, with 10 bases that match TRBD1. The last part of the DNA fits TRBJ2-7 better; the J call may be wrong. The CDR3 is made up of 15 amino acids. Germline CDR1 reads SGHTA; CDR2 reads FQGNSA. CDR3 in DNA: TGTGCCAGCAGCGGACGGACAGGGGGTTCCTACGAGCAGTACTTC. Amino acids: CASSGRTGGSYEQYF.

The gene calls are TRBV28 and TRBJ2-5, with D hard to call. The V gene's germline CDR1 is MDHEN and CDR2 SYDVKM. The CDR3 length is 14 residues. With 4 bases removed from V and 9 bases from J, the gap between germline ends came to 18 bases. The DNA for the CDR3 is TGTGCCAGCAGTTACCGACACCTAAATCTGCCCCAGTACTTC. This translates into CASSYRHLNLPQYF.

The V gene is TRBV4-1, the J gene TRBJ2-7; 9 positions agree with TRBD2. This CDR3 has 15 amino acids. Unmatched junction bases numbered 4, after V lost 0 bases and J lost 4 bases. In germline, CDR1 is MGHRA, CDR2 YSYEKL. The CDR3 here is CASSQELAGRYEQYF. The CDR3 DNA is TGCGCCAGCAGCCAAGAGCTAGCGGGAAGGTACGAGCAGTACTTC.

DNA of the CDR3: TGTGCCAGCAAGGTAACTAGCGGGAGGAGTAATGAGCAGTTCTTC. Translating gives CASKVTSGRSNEQFF. V usage is TRBV6-1 and J usage is TRBJ2-1; 12 nucleotides match TRBD2. The germline CDR1 and CDR2 sequences are MNHNS and SASEGT. CDR3 length equals 15 residues. The junction had 8 bases not matched to a gene; V was cut back by 7 bases and J by 7 bases.

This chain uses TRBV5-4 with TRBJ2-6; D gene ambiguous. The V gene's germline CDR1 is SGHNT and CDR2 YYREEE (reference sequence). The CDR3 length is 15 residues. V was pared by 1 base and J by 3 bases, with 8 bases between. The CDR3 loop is CASSLPRYGANVLTF. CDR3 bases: TGTGCCAGCAGCTTGCCCAGGTATGGGGCCAACGTCCTGACTTTC.

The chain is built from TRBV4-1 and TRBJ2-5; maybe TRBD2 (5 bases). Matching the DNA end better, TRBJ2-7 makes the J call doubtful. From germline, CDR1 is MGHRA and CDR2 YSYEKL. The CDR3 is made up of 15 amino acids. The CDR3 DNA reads TGCGCCAGCAGTCCAAGAACCGGACTTTCCTACGAGCAGTACTTC. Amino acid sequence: CASSPRTGLSYEQYF.

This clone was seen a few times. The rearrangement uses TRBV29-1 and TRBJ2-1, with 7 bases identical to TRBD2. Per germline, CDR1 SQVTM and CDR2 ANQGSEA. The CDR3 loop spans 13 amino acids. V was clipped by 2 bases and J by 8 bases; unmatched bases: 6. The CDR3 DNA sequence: TGCAGCGTTGAAACGCGGGAGTTCGATGAGCAGTTCTTC. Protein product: CSVETREFDEQFF.

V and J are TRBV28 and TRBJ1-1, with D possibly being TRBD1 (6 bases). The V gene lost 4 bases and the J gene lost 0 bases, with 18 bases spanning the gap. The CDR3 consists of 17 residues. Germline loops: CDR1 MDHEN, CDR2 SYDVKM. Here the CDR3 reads CASSSYPVRGVNTEAFF. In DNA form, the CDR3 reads TGTGCCAGCAGTTCGTACCCCGTCAGGGGTGTGAACACTGAAGCTTTCTTT.

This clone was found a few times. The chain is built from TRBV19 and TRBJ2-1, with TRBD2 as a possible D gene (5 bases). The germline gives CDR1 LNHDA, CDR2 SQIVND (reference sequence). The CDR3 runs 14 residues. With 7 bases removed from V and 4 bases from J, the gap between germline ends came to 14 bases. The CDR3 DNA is TGTGCCAGTACCCCCATCTCGGGATACAATGAGCAGTTCTTC. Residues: CASTPISGYNEQFF.

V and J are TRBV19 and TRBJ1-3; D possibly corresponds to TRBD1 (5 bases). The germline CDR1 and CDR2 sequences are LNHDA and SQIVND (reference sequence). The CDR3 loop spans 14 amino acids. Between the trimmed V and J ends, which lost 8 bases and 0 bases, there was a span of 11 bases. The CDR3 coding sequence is TGTGCCAGTGCAGCCGGGGGCTCTGGAAACACCATATATTTT. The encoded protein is CASAAGGSGNTIYF.

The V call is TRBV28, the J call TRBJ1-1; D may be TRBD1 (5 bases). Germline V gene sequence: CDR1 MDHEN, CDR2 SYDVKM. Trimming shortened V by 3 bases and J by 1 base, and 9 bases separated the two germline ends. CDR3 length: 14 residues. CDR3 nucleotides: TGTGCCAGCAGTTTTGGGGGGAGGAACACTGAAGCTTTCTTT. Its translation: CASSFGGRNTEAFF.

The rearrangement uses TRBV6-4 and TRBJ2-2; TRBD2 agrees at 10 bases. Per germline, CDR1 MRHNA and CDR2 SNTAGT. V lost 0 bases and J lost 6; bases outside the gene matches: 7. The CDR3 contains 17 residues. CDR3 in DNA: TGTGCCAGCAGTGACTCGACCAAGCGGGAGGGGTCCGGGGAGCTGTTTTTT. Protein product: CASSDSTKREGSGELFF.

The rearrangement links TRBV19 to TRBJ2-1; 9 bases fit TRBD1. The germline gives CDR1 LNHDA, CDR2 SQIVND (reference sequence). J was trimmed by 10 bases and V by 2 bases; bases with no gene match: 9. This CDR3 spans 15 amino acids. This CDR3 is CASSILPGQGWEQFF. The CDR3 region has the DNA TGTGCCAGTAGTATACTTCCGGGACAGGGATGGGAGCAGTTCTTC.

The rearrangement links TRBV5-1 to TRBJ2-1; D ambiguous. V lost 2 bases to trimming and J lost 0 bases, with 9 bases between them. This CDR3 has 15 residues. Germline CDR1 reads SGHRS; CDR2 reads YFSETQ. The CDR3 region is CASSFTTSSYNEQFF. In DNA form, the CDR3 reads TGCGCCAGCAGCTTCACTACGAGCTCCTACAATGAGCAGTTCTTC.

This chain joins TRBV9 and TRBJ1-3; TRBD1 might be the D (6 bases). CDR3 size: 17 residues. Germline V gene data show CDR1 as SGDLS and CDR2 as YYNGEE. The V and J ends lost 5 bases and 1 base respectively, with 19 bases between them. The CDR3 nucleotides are TGTGCCAGCAGTAAGGGAGGGGGGCTCGGGTCTGGAAACACCATATATTTT. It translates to CASSKGGGLGSGNTIYF.

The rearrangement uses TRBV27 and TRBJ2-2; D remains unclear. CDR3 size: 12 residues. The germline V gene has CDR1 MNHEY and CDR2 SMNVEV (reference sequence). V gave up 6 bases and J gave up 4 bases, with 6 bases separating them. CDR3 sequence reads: CASSPSTGELFF. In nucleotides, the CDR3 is TGTGCCAGCAGCCCCTCCACCGGGGAGCTGTTTTTT.

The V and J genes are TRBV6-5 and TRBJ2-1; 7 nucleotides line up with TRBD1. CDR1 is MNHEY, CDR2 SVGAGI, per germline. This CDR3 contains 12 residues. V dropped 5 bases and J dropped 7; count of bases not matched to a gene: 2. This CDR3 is CASSTDRNEQFF. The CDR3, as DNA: TGTGCCAGCAGTACGGACAGGAATGAGCAGTTCTTC.

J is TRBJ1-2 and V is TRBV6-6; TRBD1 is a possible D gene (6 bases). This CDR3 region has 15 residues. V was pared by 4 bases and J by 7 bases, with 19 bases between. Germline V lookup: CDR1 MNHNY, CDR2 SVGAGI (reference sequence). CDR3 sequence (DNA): TGTGCCAGCAGTTGGGACATGGGTCTTTTGAGTGGCTACACCTTC. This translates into CASSWDMGLLSGYTF.

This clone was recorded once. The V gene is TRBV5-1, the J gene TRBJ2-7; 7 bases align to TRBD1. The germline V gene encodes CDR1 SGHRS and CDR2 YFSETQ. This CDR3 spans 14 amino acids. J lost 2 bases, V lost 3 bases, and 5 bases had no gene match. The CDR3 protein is CASSWDSLAYEQYF. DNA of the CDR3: TGCGCCAGCAGCTGGGACAGCTTAGCCTACGAGCAGTACTTC.